The rows below give T cell receptor beta chains drawn from one sample of a study of T cell repertoires in cytomegalovirus infection. TCRdb called the reads again in MiXCR, with one record for every CDR3 protein. Among 65,000 to 90,000 distinct CDR3 sequences, 3.7% were seen once, and the ten largest hold around 4.9%. Sequencing was performed on PBMCs. These receptors all stem from a human donor in good health (CMV status not recorded). Some clones in this sample may be carry-over from other donors' samples. The CDR3 runs from the conserved cysteine through the conserved F or W. Fields, in order: V gene, D gene, J gene, clone size, CDR3 protein, CDR3 DNA. A D gene is named only where the DNA matches it firmly. The size entry gives once, few, many, or a class for an expanded clone.

TRBV20-1	TRBD1	TRBJ2-1	many	CSARSRTGTNEQFF	TGCAGTGCTAGATCTAGGACAGGGACGAATGAGCAGTTCTTC
TRBV5-1	.	TRBJ1-1	many	CASGLKRDTEAFF	TGCGCCAGCGGACTAAAGCGTGACACTGAAGCTTTCTTT
TRBV12-3/TRBV12-4	.	TRBJ2-7	many	CASKPGRSYEQYF	TGTGCCAGCAAACCGGGCCGCTCCTACGAGCAGTACTTC
TRBV6-1	.	TRBJ1-6	many	CASSIGRPAPLHF	TGTGCCAGCAGCATCGGACGGCCTGCACCCCTCCACTTT
TRBV19	.	TRBJ1-5	many	CASSINDWYSNQPQHF	TGTGCCAGTAGTATCAACGACTGGTATAGCAATCAGCCCCAGCATTTT
TRBV7-9	.	TRBJ1-5	many	CASSRGENQPQHF	TGTGCCAGCAGCCGGGGCGAAAATCAGCCCCAGCATTTT
TRBV7-2	.	TRBJ1-1	medium-sized	CASSLGTGGNTEAFF	TGTGCCAGCAGCTTAGGCACGGGGGGCAACACTGAAGCTTTCTTT
TRBV7-9	TRBD1	TRBJ2-5	many	CASSPSWTGGGETQYF	TGTGCCAGCAGCCCATCCTGGACAGGGGGAGGAGAGACCCAGTACTTC
TRBV7-3	TRBD2	TRBJ2-3	many	CASSLMGGEGTDTQYF	TGTGCCAGCAGCTTAATGGGCGGGGAGGGGACAGATACGCAGTATTTT
TRBV5-1	TRBD1	TRBJ2-7	many	CASSPGQDNYEQYF	TGCGCCAGCAGCCCGGGACAGGACAACTACGAGCAGTACTTC
TRBV7-2	.	TRBJ2-7	many	CASSLVWADEQYF	TGTGCCAGCAGCTTAGTATGGGCGGACGAGCAGTACTTC